The source of this T cell receptor (beta chain) is a study of blood T cell repertoires in COVID-19. CDR3 length equals 16 residues. Germline CDR1 reads SGHRS; CDR2 reads YFSETQ. J gave up 3 bases and V 0 bases, and 3 bases lay outside the gene matches. Libraries were prepared by immunoSEQ multiplex PCR; TCRdb keeps only in-frame clonotypes and omits some of them. The sample yields roughly 150,000 clones, 87% seen once. The chain combines TRBV5-1 with TRBJ2-1; 10 nucleotides agree with TRBD1. The receptor was isolated from a man older than 75 with acute or convalescent COVID-19. Sequencing was carried out using peripheral blood. This chain's CDR3 is CASSLAGTGVYNEQFF. The CDR3 DNA reads as TGCGCCAGCAGCTTGGCCGGGACAGGGGTCTACAATGAGCAGTTCTTC.